A single sample is the source of the 30 T cell receptor beta chains below, sequenced in a study of T cell repertoires in cytomegalovirus infection. TCRdb passed the reads through MiXCR, listing each CDR3 protein once. The sample shows about 600,000 distinct CDR3 sequences, 20% to 25% of them seen only once. The sequenced sample consisted of CD8+ T cells from PBMCs. The source of these receptors is a human donor in good health (CMV status not recorded). Some clones in this sample may be carry-over from other donors' samples.

The chain recombines TRBV4-3 with TRBJ2-1; D tentatively reads TRBD1 or TRBD2 (5 bases each). V lost 0 bases, J lost 7 bases, and 16 bases lay in between. CDR3 size: 16 residues. CDR1 is LGHNA, CDR2 YSLEER, per germline. The CDR3: CASSQDRDLPGNEQFF. The CDR3 DNA is TGCGCCAGCAGCCAAGATCGGGACCTTCCGGGAAATGAGCAGTTCTTC.

This clonotype was picked up many times. Relative to the germline gene, one junction end is altered; a read error may explain this. The chain has TRBV7-2 and TRBJ2-4; TRBD2 might be the D (7 bases). This CDR3 is built from 13 residues. Germline V gene data show CDR1 as SGHTA and CDR2 as FQGNSA. This chain's CDR3 is CASSLALGGAMGF. For the CDR3, the DNA is TGTGCCAGCAGCTTAGCGTTGGGGGGGGCCATGGGGTTC.

The rearrangement uses TRBV20-1 and TRBJ1-1, with a possible D match to TRBD1 (6 bases). CDR3 length equals 13 residues. The V gene lost 1 base and the J gene lost 3 bases, with 9 bases spanning the gap. In germline, CDR1 is DFQATT, CDR2 SNEGSKA (reference sequence). DNA of the CDR3: TGCAGTGCTAGAGCCCAGGGGTACACTGAAGCTTTCTTT. It encodes CSARAQGYTEAFF.

This clonotype has a count of ten or more. The gene calls are TRBV7-8 and TRBJ2-7, with D possibly TRBD2 on 7 matching bases. There are 15 residues in the CDR3. The germline V and J ends were trimmed by 3 bases and 2 bases, with 14 bases remaining between them. CDR1 is SGHVS and CDR2 is FQNEAQ in the germline V gene. The CDR3 bases are TGTGCCAGCAGCTTTAGGGGGGGGGACCCCTACGAGCAGTACTTC. This codes for CASSFRGGDPYEQYF.

V gene TRBV14 combines with J gene TRBJ2-4; the D gene is possibly TRBD2 (6 bases). Germline CDR1 and CDR2: SGHDN and FVKESK. The CDR3 extends over 13 amino acids. Trimming left V 4 bases short and J 8 bases short, with 12 bases between. CDR3 nucleotides: TGTGCCAGCAGCCGCGCTGGAGGGGACATTCAGTACTTC. Encoded protein: CASSRAGGDIQYF.

This clonotype was picked up a small number of times. The J gene is TRBJ2-7, the V gene TRBV5-6; 13 bases line up with TRBD2. The CDR3 extends over 17 amino acids. Germline CDR1 and CDR2: SGHDT and YYEEEE. V shed 2 bases, J shed 4 bases, and the junction held 9 bases outside the gene matches. Here the CDR3 reads CASSFGTSGVRAYEQYF. DNA for the CDR3: TGTGCCAGCAGCTTTGGGACTAGCGGGGTCAGGGCGTACGAGCAGTACTTC. The full variable domain, with the rest looked up from reference TRBV5-6 and TRBJ2-7, is DAGVTQSPTHLIKTRGQQVTLRCSPKSGHDTVSWYQQALGQGPQFIFQYYEEEERQRGNFPDRFSGHQFPNYSSELNVNALLLGDSALYLCASSFGTSGVRAYEQYFGPGTRLTVT.

V is TRBV6-2 or TRBV6-3 and J is TRBJ2-1; D gene uncertain. The CDR3 has 15 residues. Germline CDR1 and CDR2: MNHEY and SVGEGT. Trimming removed 7 bases at V and 0 bases at J, with 13 bases between. As DNA, the CDR3 is TGTGCCAGCATTCTCAGTCCCGGCTCCTACAATGAGCAGTTCTTC. This gives the protein CASILSPGSYNEQFF.

Turning to this clonotype: Given the absence of the conserved phenylalanine or tryptophan at the CDR3 end, a read error is likely. The rearrangement uses TRBV20-1 and TRBJ2-3, with 11 bases identical to TRBD2. With 6 bases clipped from V and 5 bases from J, the junction kept 10 bases outside the gene matches. CDR1 DFQATT and CDR2 SNEGSKA come from the germline V gene (reference sequence). The CDR3 is 15 amino acids. CDR3 in DNA: TGCAGTGCAGCCCCCCTAGCGGGGGGCGTAGATACGCAGTATTCT. Protein product: CSAAPLAGGVDTQYS.

V usage is TRBV15 and J usage is TRBJ2-5, with 9 bases aligning to TRBD1. The V gene end was trimmed by 5 bases and the J gene end by 2 bases; junction bases not matched to a gene: 6. The germline gives CDR1 LNHNV, CDR2 YYDKDF (reference sequence). This CDR3 has 15 amino acids. The CDR3 region is CATSSDRGLQETQYF. CDR3 sequence (DNA): TGTGCCACCAGCTCGGACAGGGGCCTACAAGAGACCCAGTACTTC.

This clonotype was picked up a small number of times. The J gene is TRBJ2-7, the V gene TRBV7-6, with D tentatively TRBD1 (5 bases). Deletions cut 1 base from V and 3 bases from J, with 16 bases between. Looked up from germline, CDR1 is SGHVS and CDR2 is FNYEAQ. The length of the CDR3 is 16 residues. CDR3 region: CASSLEVRAGYYEQYF. The CDR3, as DNA: TGTGCCAGCAGCTTAGAGGTCAGGGCAGGATACTACGAGCAGTACTTC.

Notes on this clonotype: This may arise from a read error, as a much more abundant clone is one base away. The chain employs TRBV10-3 and TRBJ2-1; D is undetermined. Germline CDR1 and CDR2: ENHRY and SYGVKD. This CDR3 is 13 amino acids long. CDR3 bases: TGTGCCATCAGTGAAAGCTCCTACAATAAGCAGTTCTTC. Translating it yields CAISESSYNKQFF.

The chain recombines TRBV12-3 or TRBV12-4 with TRBJ2-3, with D possibly being TRBD1 (6 bases). With 8 bases removed from V and 3 bases from J, the gap between germline ends came to 15 bases. The CDR3 contains 14 residues. For the CDR3, the DNA is TGTGCCAGCTGTATCAGGGGTTTTACAGATACGCAGTATTTT. Translation: CASCIRGFTDTQYF.

This chain uses TRBV4-1 with TRBJ2-7; D remains unclear. V gave up 1 base and J gave up 2 bases, with 9 bases separating them. CDR1 MGHRA and CDR2 YSYEKL come from the germline V gene. The CDR3 is made up of 14 amino acids. CDR3 sequence: CASSQGENTYEQYF. The CDR3 DNA reads TGCGCCAGCAGCCAAGGGGAAAATACCTACGAGCAGTACTTC.

This sequence joins TRBV20-1 and TRBJ2-1, with 8 bases aligning to TRBD2. The CDR3 loop spans 15 amino acids. The V gene end was trimmed by 5 bases and the J gene end by 2 bases; junction bases not matched to a gene: 8. In germline, CDR1 is DFQATT, CDR2 SNEGSKA (reference sequence). CDR3 region: CSAGSGGAPYNEQFF. In DNA, the CDR3 is TGCAGTGCTGGTTCGGGGGGGGCCCCCTACAATGAGCAGTTCTTC.

J is TRBJ2-3 and V is TRBV2; D is perhaps TRBD1 or TRBD2 (5 bases each). The CDR3 sequence is 16 residues long. Germline-derived CDR1 and CDR2 are SNHLY and FYNNEI. Deletions cut 6 bases from V and 0 bases from J, with 16 bases between. The CDR3 reads CASRPFIGASTDTQYF. CDR3 DNA: TGTGCCAGCAGGCCTTTTATCGGGGCTAGCACAGATACGCAGTATTTT.

The chain combines TRBV14 with TRBJ1-5, with TRBD1 identical over 7 bases. Germline V gives CDR1 SGHDN, CDR2 FVKESK. Germline trimming cut 0 bases from V and 3 bases from J; bases unmatched to any gene: 5. This CDR3 has 16 amino acids. The chain's CDR3 is CASSQDGTAYNQPQHF. CDR3 DNA sequence: TGTGCCAGCAGCCAAGATGGGACAGCCTACAATCAGCCCCAGCATTTT.

In its sample, this clonotype was seen a few times. The CDR3 here is CASSFEGYNEQYF. The DNA for the CDR3 is TGTGCCAGCAGCTTCGAAGGCTACAACGAGCAGTACTTC. V usage is TRBV13 and J usage is TRBJ2-7, with no clear D. The germline gives CDR1 PRHDT, CDR2 FYEKMQ (reference sequence). The ends were cut back, 3 bases at V and 5 bases at J, with 11 bases in the middle. This CDR3 contains 13 residues.

J is TRBJ2-6 and V is TRBV11-2; D is unresolved. The V gene lost 2 bases and the J gene lost 0 bases, with 11 bases spanning the gap. The germline CDR1 and CDR2 sequences are SGHAT and FQNNGV. This CDR3 is built from 17 residues. CDR3 bases: TGTGCCAGCAGCTTAACCGGCGGAACCTCTGGGGCCAACGTCCTGACTTTC. Protein: CASSLTGGTSGANVLTF.

CDR3 protein: CASSYSSWNQPQHF. In nucleotides, the CDR3 is TGTGCCAGCAGTTACTCGAGTTGGAATCAGCCCCAGCATTTT. This chain joins TRBV6-5 and TRBJ1-5; no reliable D call. With 0 bases removed from V and 4 bases from J, the gap between germline ends came to 7 bases. The CDR3 length is 14 residues. The germline CDR1 and CDR2 sequences are MNHEY and SVGAGI.

This clonotype appeared a few times. The chain couples TRBV6-5 to TRBJ2-2; perhaps TRBD1 as D (6 bases). Germline V lookup: CDR1 MNHEY, CDR2 SVGAGI. The CDR3 spans 15 residues. V was cut by 5 bases and J by 1 base, with 11 bases left in between. CDR3 bases: TGTGCCAGCAGTAAATCGGGACAGAACACCGGGGAGCTGTTTTTT. Translation gives CASSKSGQNTGELFF.

As to this clonotype: A far larger clone differs by one base, so this is likely a read error. This chain connects TRBV9 to TRBJ2-1; 7 positions agree with TRBD2. The length of the CDR3 is 15 residues. Trimming removed 0 bases from V and 0 bases from J; junction bases left unmatched: 0. Germline V gene sequence: CDR1 SGDLS, CDR2 YYNGEE. Here the CDR3 reads CASSVGTSSYNEQFF. The CDR3 DNA is TGTGCCAGCAGCGTAGGGACTAGCTCCTACAATGAGCAGTTCTTC.

This clonotype was found a few times. The chain is built from TRBV6-2 or TRBV6-3 and TRBJ2-7; 7 bases match TRBD1. The germline gives CDR1 MNHEY, CDR2 SVGEGT. Trimming cost V 4 bases and J 2 bases; bases outside gene matches: 8. CDR3 size: 15 residues. The CDR3 DNA follows: TGTGCCAGCAGTTCCCTTACAGGGGACCCCTACGAGCAGTACGTC. It is translated as CASSSLTGDPYEQYV.

The rearrangement links TRBV28 to TRBJ1-5; D remains ambiguous. Per the germline V gene, CDR1 is MDHEN and CDR2 is SYDVKM. There are 15 residues in the CDR3. The V gene lost 4 bases and the J gene lost 5 bases, with 15 bases spanning the gap. CDR3 nucleotides: TGTGCCAGCAGTTCTCGACCCCAAGGTGATCAGCCCCAGCATTTT. Protein product: CASSSRPQGDQPQHF.

This clonotype was detected ten times or more. V and J are TRBV28 and TRBJ2-5; 8 nucleotides match TRBD1. Trimming cost V 2 bases and J 2 bases; bases outside gene matches: 4. From germline, CDR1 is MDHEN and CDR2 SYDVKM. The CDR3 runs to 15 residues. CDR3 in amino acids: CASSLGDRTQETQYF. The CDR3 coding sequence is TGTGCCAGCAGTTTAGGGGACAGGACGCAAGAGACCCAGTACTTC.

In its sample, this clonotype was seen many times. The rearrangement uses TRBV12-3 or TRBV12-4 and TRBJ2-7, with D tentatively TRBD2 (6 bases). V gave up 3 bases and J gave up 6 bases, with 9 bases separating them. This CDR3 contains 12 residues. The CDR3 sequence: CASSLGEAEQYV. CDR3 coding DNA: TGTGCCAGCAGTTTGGGGGAGGCCGAGCAGTACGTC.

This clonotype was recorded a few times. This rearrangement joins TRBV9 to TRBJ2-2, with 11 nucleotides matching TRBD2. Germline V CDR1 and CDR2: SGDLS, YYNGEE. The CDR3 consists of 14 residues. V lost 5 bases and J lost 6; bases outside the gene matches: 3. CDR3 in amino acids: CASSTSGGSGELFF. The CDR3 DNA is TGTGCCAGCAGTACTAGCGGGGGCTCCGGGGAGCTGTTTTTT.

V is TRBV27 and J is TRBJ2-3; 12 nucleotides agree with TRBD2. Germline-derived CDR1 and CDR2 are MNHEY and SMNVEV (reference sequence). J lost 0 bases, V lost 0 bases, and 4 bases had no gene match. The CDR3 loop spans 18 amino acids. CDR3 loop: CASSLSLAGGPSTDTQYF. In DNA form, the CDR3 reads TGTGCCAGCAGTTTATCACTAGCGGGGGGCCCTAGCACAGATACGCAGTATTTT.

This clonotype showed up just a few times. This sequence joins TRBV7-6 and TRBJ2-3; possible D gene TRBD2, 7 bases. V was shortened by 3 bases and J by 6 bases, with 22 bases between the two germline ends. This CDR3 region has 17 residues. Germline values: CDR1 SGHVS, CDR2 FNYEAQ. The CDR3 region is CASSLVGGPINRDTQYF. The CDR3 bases are TGTGCCAGCAGCTTGGTCGGGGGGCCGATTAATCGGGATACGCAGTATTTT.

This clonotype was picked up a small number of times. The rearrangement uses TRBV7-9 and TRBJ2-1; 11 nucleotides align to TRBD2. CDR3 length: 14 residues. The V gene end was trimmed by 7 bases and the J gene end by 9 bases; junction bases not matched to a gene: 8. Germline V gene data show CDR1 as SEHNR and CDR2 as FQNEAQ (reference sequence). CDR3 coding DNA: TGTGCCAGCATCCCGACTAGCGGGGCGAGTGAGCAGTTCTTC. Amino acid sequence: CASIPTSGASEQFF. The full variable domain, rest sourced from reference TRBV7-9 and TRBJ2-1, is DTGVSQNPRHKITKRGQNVTFRCDPISEHNRLYWYRQTLGQGPEFLTYFQNEAQLEKSRLLSDRFSAERPKGSFSTLEIQRTEQGDSAMYLCASIPTSGASEQFFGPGTRLTVL.

Only one count was recorded for this clonotype. It may be a read error: a sequence one base away is much more abundant. CDR3: CVSSLLRHVRTNYGYTF. Written as DNA, the CDR3 is TGTGTCAGCAGCTTACTTCGACACGTCCGAACTAACTATGGCTACACCTTC. The chain combines TRBV7-8 with TRBJ1-2; D remains unclear. There are 17 residues in the CDR3. Germline loops: CDR1 SGHVS, CDR2 FQNEAQ.